This T cell receptor beta chain was obtained from a study of PD-L1 blockade in urothelial cancer. TCRdb's copy holds only in-frame clones and misses some; the assay was immunoSEQ multiplex PCR. This sample carries some 27,000 clones, over 80% of them seen once, and the ten largest clones take about 2%. The CDR3 loop spans 14 amino acids. The V end was cut by 6 bases, the J end by 8 bases, with 22 bases between. In germline, CDR1 is GTSNPN, CDR2 SVGIG (reference sequence). The sequencing here drew on PBMCs, taken around atezolizumab (anti-PD-L1) treatment. The rearrangement links TRBV30 to TRBJ1-2; possibly TRBD1 for D (5 bases). This receptor was taken from a man aged 50-60 years with urothelial cancer. CDR3 protein: CACSSHQGTGGYTF. Written as DNA, the CDR3 is TGTGCCTGTTCAAGCCACCAGGGAACAGGAGGCTACACCTTC.